This record covers a single T cell receptor beta chain. The same CDR3 can be traced to other DNA sequences in this sample. The entry originates in a study of blood T cell repertoires in COVID-19. Background on the study: Italy, Spain and the United States were the sources of the convalescent and acute COVID-19 samples. Sample material is recorded as cDNA or gDNA derived from T cells, B-cell-depleted T cells, or PBMCs.

V was trimmed by 0 bases and J by 4 bases, leaving 11 bases between them. Per germline, CDR1 SGHRS and CDR2 YFSETQ. CDR3 size: 14 residues. TCRdb's copy holds only in-frame clones and misses some; the assay was immunoSEQ multiplex PCR. The table lists around 200,000 clones, around 86% of them singletons. This clonotype was sampled from a woman in her forties with acute or convalescent COVID-19. V usage is TRBV5-1 and J usage is TRBJ2-7, with D possibly matching TRBD1 (6 bases). The sequenced material came from peripheral blood. The CDR3 region is CASSLGQGYYEQYF. DNA of the CDR3: TGCGCCAGCAGCTTGGGGCAGGGGTATTACGAGCAGTACTTC.